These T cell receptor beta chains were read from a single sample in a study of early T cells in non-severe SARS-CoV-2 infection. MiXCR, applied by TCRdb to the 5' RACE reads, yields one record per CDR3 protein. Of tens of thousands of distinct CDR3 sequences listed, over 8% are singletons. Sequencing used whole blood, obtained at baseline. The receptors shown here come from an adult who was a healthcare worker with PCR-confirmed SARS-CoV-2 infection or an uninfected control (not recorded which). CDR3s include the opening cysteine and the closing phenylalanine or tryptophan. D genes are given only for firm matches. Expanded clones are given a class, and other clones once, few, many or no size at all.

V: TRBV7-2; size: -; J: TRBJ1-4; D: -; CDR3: CASKTRVEEKLFF; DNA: TGTGCCAGCAAGACCAGGGTGGAGGAAAAACTGTTTTTT
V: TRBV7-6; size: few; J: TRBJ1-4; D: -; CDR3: CASTNRAEEKLFF; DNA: TGTGCCAGCACCAATCGGGCGGAGGAAAAACTGTTTTTT
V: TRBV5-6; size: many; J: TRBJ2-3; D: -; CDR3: CASSYPQTDTQYF; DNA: TGTGCCAGCAGCTACCCTCAGACAGATACGCAGTATTTT
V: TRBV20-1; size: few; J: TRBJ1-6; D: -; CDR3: CSAREPGREYDNSPLHF; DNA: TGCAGTGCTAGAGAACCGGGACGGGAATATGATAATTCACCCCTCCACTTT
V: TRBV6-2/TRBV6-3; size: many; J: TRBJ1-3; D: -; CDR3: CASTTGSLPSIYF; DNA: TGTGCCAGCACCACTGGAAGCCTCCCTTCCATATATTTT
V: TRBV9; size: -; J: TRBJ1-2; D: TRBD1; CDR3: CASSVDPGQGHGYTF; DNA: TGTGCCAGCAGCGTAGACCCAGGACAGGGTCATGGCTACACCTTC
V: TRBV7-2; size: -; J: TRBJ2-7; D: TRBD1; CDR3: CASSRTGIEFYEQYF; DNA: TGTGCCAGCAGCCGGACAGGGATCGAGTTTTATGAGCAGTACTTC
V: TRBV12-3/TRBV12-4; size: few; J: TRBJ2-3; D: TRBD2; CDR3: CASSLWGTSATDTQYF; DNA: TGTGCCAGCAGCCTGTGGGGGACTAGCGCCACAGATACGCAGTATTTT
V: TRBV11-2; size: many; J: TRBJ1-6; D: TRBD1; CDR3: CASSGTDNNSPLHF; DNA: TGTGCCAGCAGCGGGACAGATAATAATTCACCCCTCCACTTT
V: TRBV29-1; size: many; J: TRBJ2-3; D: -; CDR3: CSVERGGGTDTQYF; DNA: TGCAGCGTTGAGAGAGGGGGGGGCACAGATACGCAGTATTTT
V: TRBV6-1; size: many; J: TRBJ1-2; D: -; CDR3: CASSLAPNYGYTF; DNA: TGTGCCAGCAGTTTGGCCCCTAACTATGGCTACACCTTC
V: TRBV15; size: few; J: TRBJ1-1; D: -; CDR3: CATSRDRGTRVREAFF; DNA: TGTGCCACCAGCAGAGATCGCGGGACACGGGTTAGGGAAGCTTTCTTT
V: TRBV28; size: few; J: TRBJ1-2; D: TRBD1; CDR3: CASSLAQGDHGYTF; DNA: TGTGCCAGCAGTTTGGCACAGGGGGACCATGGCTACACCTTC
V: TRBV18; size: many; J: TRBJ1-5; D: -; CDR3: CASSPSSGNQPQHF; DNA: TGTGCCAGCTCACCATCGAGTGGCAATCAGCCCCAGCATTTT
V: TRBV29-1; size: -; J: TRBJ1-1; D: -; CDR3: CSVVPLNTEAFF; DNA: TGCAGCGTTGTACCGCTGAACACTGAAGCTTTCTTT
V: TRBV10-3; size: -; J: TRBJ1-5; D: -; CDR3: CAISELGGTQPQHF; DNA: TGTGCCATCAGTGAGCTGGGTGGGACTCAGCCCCAGCATTTT
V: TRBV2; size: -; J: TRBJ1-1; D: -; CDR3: CASTRQWNTEAFF; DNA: TGTGCCAGCACGAGGCAGTGGAACACTGAAGCTTTCTTT
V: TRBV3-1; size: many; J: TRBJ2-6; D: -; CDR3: CASSQAGANVLTF; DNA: TGTGCCAGCAGCCAAGCTGGGGCCAACGTCCTGACTTTC
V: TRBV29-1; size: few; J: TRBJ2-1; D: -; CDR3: CSVGGRLAIHNEQFF; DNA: TGCAGCGTTGGGGGCCGTTTAGCTATCCACAATGAGCAGTTCTTC
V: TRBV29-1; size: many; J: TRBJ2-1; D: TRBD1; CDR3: CSADRGRNEQFF; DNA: TGCAGCGCGGACAGGGGGCGGAATGAGCAGTTCTTC
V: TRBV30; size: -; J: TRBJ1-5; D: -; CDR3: CAWSLGAGNQPQHF; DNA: TGTGCCTGGAGTTTAGGTGCGGGCAATCAGCCCCAGCATTTT
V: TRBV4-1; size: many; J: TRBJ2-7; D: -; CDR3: CASSLGPEAYEQYF; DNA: TGCGCCAGCAGCCTAGGGCCTGAAGCATACGAGCAGTACTTC
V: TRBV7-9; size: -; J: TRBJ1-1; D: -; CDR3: CASSLSSGSTEAFF; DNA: TGTGCCAGCAGCTTATCGTCGGGGAGCACTGAAGCTTTCTTT
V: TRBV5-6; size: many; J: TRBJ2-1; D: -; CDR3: CASSSYRVYNEQFF; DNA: TGTGCCAGCAGCTCATACAGGGTCTACAATGAGCAGTTCTTC
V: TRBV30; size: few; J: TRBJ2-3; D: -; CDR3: CAWSGRNTQYF; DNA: TGTGCCTGGAGTGGCAGAAATACGCAGTATTTT
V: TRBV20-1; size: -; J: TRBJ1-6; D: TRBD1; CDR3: CSARTGQNSPLHF; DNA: TGCAGTGCTAGGACGGGACAGAATTCACCCCTCCACTTT
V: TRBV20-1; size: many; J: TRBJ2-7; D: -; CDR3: CSARDYYYEQYF; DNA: TGCAGTGCTAGAGACTACTACTACGAGCAGTACTTC
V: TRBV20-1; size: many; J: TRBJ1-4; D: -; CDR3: CSARAAAQGKEKLFF; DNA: TGCAGTGCTAGAGCTGCCGCGCAGGGGAAAGAAAAACTGTTTTTT
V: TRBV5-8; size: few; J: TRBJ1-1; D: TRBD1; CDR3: CASSRRDRIGTEAFF; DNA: TGTGCCAGCAGCCGCCGGGACAGGATTGGGACTGAAGCTTTCTTT
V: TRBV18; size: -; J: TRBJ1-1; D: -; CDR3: CASSPPTGPNTEAFF; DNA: TGTGCCAGCTCACCACCCACGGGCCCGAACACTGAAGCTTTCTTT
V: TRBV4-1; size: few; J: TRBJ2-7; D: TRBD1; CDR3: CASSQDRGTAYEQYF; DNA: TGCGCCAGCAGCCAAGATCGAGGGACAGCCTACGAGCAGTACTTC
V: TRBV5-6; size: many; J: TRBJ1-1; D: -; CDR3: CASSAGRTEAFF; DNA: TGTGCCAGCAGCGCGGGGAGGACTGAAGCTTTCTTT
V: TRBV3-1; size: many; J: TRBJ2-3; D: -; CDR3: CASSLLTGRDTQYF; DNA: TGTGCCAGCAGCCTCCTAACGGGACGAGATACGCAGTATTTT
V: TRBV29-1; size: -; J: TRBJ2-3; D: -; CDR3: CSTKWGDTQYF; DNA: TGCAGCACCAAATGGGGGGATACGCAGTATTTT
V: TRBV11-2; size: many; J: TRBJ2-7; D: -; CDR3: CASSSLRYYYEQYF; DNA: TGTGCCAGCAGTTCCCTAAGGTACTACTACGAGCAGTACTTC
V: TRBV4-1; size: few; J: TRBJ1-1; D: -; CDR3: CASSQPTDGTEAFF; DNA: TGCGCCAGCAGCCAACCCACCGACGGCACTGAAGCTTTCTTT
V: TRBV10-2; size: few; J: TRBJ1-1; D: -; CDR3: CASRDLEMNTEAFF; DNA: TGCGCCAGCAGAGACCTTGAAATGAACACTGAAGCTTTCTTT